The next 25 T cell receptor beta chains were all read from a single sample in a study of cytomegalovirus exposure and HLA in healthy donors. This PCR relied on a set of 60 Vbeta primers and 13 Jbeta primers. Using immunoSEQ multiplex PCR, the repertoire was profiled, and TCRdb retains in-frame clones only, with some absent. The sample has 180,000 or so clones, roughly 79% seen once; the top ten hold 2% to 2.5%. The sample taken for sequencing was PBMCs. The origin of the receptors is a woman aged 25-40 years in good health and CMV-seropositive.

V and J are TRBV6-5 and TRBJ2-5; tentative D call: TRBD1 (5 bases). The end of the DNA is better explained by TRBJ2-7, so the J call may be wrong. The CDR3 loop spans 14 amino acids. Per germline, CDR1 MNHEY and CDR2 SVGAGI. CDR3 in amino acids: CASSPLQEYYEQYF. CDR3 coding DNA: TGTGCCAGCAGCCCCTTACAGGAATACTACGAGCAGTACTTC.

The CDR3 DNA reads as TGTGCCAGCAGCCTCCCTACCCCCAAGGGCTACACCTTC. As protein: CASSLPTPKGYTF. V gene TRBV5-4 combines with J gene TRBJ1-2; the D is unclear. Germline V gene lookup returns CDR1 SGHNT and CDR2 YYREEE (reference sequence). The V end was cut by 4 bases, the J end by 8 bases, with 15 bases between. CDR3 length: 13 amino acids.

The table lists this clone with a few counts. The gene calls are TRBV10-3 and TRBJ2-5; possible D gene TRBD2, 5 bases. The CDR3 consists of 12 residues. Trimming shortened V by 11 bases and J by 7 bases, and 17 bases separated the two germline ends. In germline, CDR1 is ENHRY, CDR2 SYGVKD. In DNA form, the CDR3 reads TGTGCCCTAAAGGGAGCGGATGGGACCCAGTACTTC. Protein: CALKGADGTQYF.

This chain joins TRBV4-1 and TRBJ1-2; no clear D gene. V dropped 4 bases and J dropped 4 bases, with 13 bases sitting between them. The germline V gene encodes CDR1 MGHRA and CDR2 YSYEKL. This CDR3 region has 14 residues. The DNA of the CDR3 is TGCGCCAGCAGCCTGGCGCGAGGGAGCTATGGCTACACCTTC. This gives the protein CASSLARGSYGYTF.

The chain links TRBV19 to TRBJ2-1; tentatively, D is TRBD2 (6 bases). V gave up 5 bases and J gave up 5 bases, with 13 bases separating them. CDR1 and CDR2 (germline): LNHDA, SQIVND (reference sequence). The CDR3 runs to 14 residues. The CDR3 loop is CASSLGGGNNEQFF. The CDR3 DNA follows: TGTGCCAGTAGTCTAGGCGGAGGGAACAATGAGCAGTTCTTC.

This chain joins TRBV9 and TRBJ2-2; tentatively, D is TRBD2 (6 bases). The CDR3 totals 16 residues. V lost 4 bases and J 3 bases, leaving 16 bases between the germline ends. Germline V CDR1 and CDR2: SGDLS, YYNGEE. CDR3 nucleotide sequence: TGTGCCAGCAGCCGGGCGGACGGGAGAGACACCGGGGAGCTGTTTTTT. Translated: CASSRADGRDTGELFF. Based on the CDR3 plus reference TRBV9 and TRBJ2-2, the full variable domain is DSGVTQTPKHLITATGQRVTLRCSPRSGDLSVYWYQQSLDQGLQFLIQYYNGEERAKGNILERFSAQQFPDLHSELNLSSLELGDSALYFCASSRADGRDTGELFFGEGSRLTVL.

Only a few counts were recorded for this clone. The chain is built from TRBV6-1 and TRBJ1-2; 7 bases agree with TRBD1. The CDR3 is 13 amino acids. The V segment lost 6 bases and the J segment 3 bases; nucleotides outside the gene matches: 4. Germline CDR1 is MNHNS and CDR2 is SASEGT. Here the CDR3 DNA reads TGTGCCAGCAGCTTGACAGGGTACTATGGCTACACCTTC. Amino acids: CASSLTGYYGYTF.

The rearrangement links TRBV18 to TRBJ1-4; 11 bases are a match to TRBD1. The V gene end was trimmed by 3 bases and the J gene end by 0 bases; junction bases not matched to a gene: 0. Germline V gene data show CDR1 as KGHSH and CDR2 as LQKENI. The CDR3 consists of 16 residues. The CDR3 DNA reads as TGTGCCAGCTCACCGGGACAGGGGGCAACTAATGAAAAACTGTTTTTT. It encodes CASSPGQGATNEKLFF.

V and J are TRBV5-1 and TRBJ1-2, with D possibly TRBD1 on 5 matching bases. Germline loops: CDR1 SGHRS, CDR2 YFSETQ. The CDR3 has 16 residues. The V end was cut by 0 bases, the J end by 0 bases, with 12 bases between. The CDR3 sequence: CASSLAAGSTNYGYTF. Here the CDR3 DNA reads TGCGCCAGCAGCTTGGCGGCAGGGTCTACTAACTATGGCTACACCTTC.

The CDR3 DNA is TGCGCCAGCAGGCGGACTAGCGTTCCAACCACAGATACGCAGTATTTT. This translates into CASRRTSVPTTDTQYF. The rearrangement uses TRBV5-1 and TRBJ2-3; 9 bases align to TRBD2. The CDR3 extends over 16 amino acids. CDR1 is SGHRS, CDR2 YFSETQ, per germline. V lost 5 bases to trimming and J lost 2 bases; unmatched junction nucleotides: 9.

The CDR3 spells CASSPGGRSNTEAFF. CDR3 coding DNA: TGTGCCAGTTCTCCGGGAGGCAGATCGAACACTGAAGCTTTCTTT. This chain joins TRBV19 and TRBJ1-1; D is undetermined. Trimming took 8 bases from V and 1 from J, leaving 17 bases between them. The CDR3 has 15 amino acids. Germline V lookup: CDR1 LNHDA, CDR2 SQIVND (reference sequence).

The gene calls are TRBV6-5 and TRBJ1-3; D not certain. Germline CDR1 MNHEY, CDR2 SVGAGI. The CDR3 loop spans 11 amino acids. V lost 8 bases, J lost 7 bases, and 9 bases lay in between. CDR3 in DNA: TGTGCCAGCCTGACGGGGAACACCATATATTTT. This encodes CASLTGNTIYF.

This clone was observed a few times. This chain links TRBV4-3 with TRBJ1-4, with TRBD1 matching over 9 bases. Germline trimming cut 1 base from V and 0 bases from J; bases unmatched to any gene: 0. The CDR3 has 16 amino acids. Germline V gene data show CDR1 as LGHNA and CDR2 as YSLEER. CDR3 coding DNA: TGCGCCAGCAGCCAAGGGGACAGGGCAACTAATGAAAAACTGTTTTTT. This codes for CASSQGDRATNEKLFF.

On this clone itself: Other DNA sequences in this sample translate to the same CDR3. V and J are TRBV9 and TRBJ1-5; TRBD1 is a possible D gene (6 bases). The CDR3 sequence is 14 residues long. V gave up 0 bases and J gave up 7 bases, with 11 bases separating them. CDR1 SGDLS and CDR2 YYNGEE come from the germline V gene. This CDR3 reads CASSVGGGGQPQHF. Written as DNA, the CDR3 is TGTGCCAGCAGCGTAGGAGGGGGAGGGCAGCCCCAGCATTTT.

This clone has just a few counts. The V gene is TRBV4-1, the J gene TRBJ1-4, with TRBD1 matching 8 bases. The CDR3 length is 16 residues. Germline V gene sequence: CDR1 MGHRA, CDR2 YSYEKL. V gave up 4 bases and J gave up 4 bases; unmatched junction bases: 8. CDR3 DNA: TGCGCCAGCAGCCGAGGACAGGGAGGGGTTAATGAAAAACTGTTTTTT. It encodes CASSRGQGGVNEKLFF.

The chain carries TRBV14 and TRBJ1-1; D ambiguous. CDR1 and CDR2 from the germline V gene are SGHDN and FVKESK. V shed 0 bases and J shed 5 bases, with 7 bases lying between them. The CDR3 loop spans 13 amino acids. The CDR3 reads CASSQDIRTEAFF. The CDR3 DNA reads as TGTGCCAGCAGCCAAGATATACGGACTGAAGCTTTCTTT. Together with reference TRBV14 and TRBJ1-1, the CDR3 gives the full variable domain: EAGVTQFPSHSVIEKGQTVTLRCDPISGHDNLYWYRRVMGKEIKFLLHFVKESKQDESGMPNNRFLAERTGGTYSTLKVQPAELEDSGVYFCASSQDIRTEAFFGQGTRLTVV.

This chain joins TRBV30 and TRBJ1-6, with a possible D match to TRBD1 (5 bases). Germline CDR1 is GTSNPN and CDR2 is SVGIG (reference sequence). Trimming removed 8 bases from V and 7 bases from J, with 15 bases in between. The length of the CDR3 is 13 residues. In nucleotides, the CDR3 is TGTGCCCTGCGGACAAGCCCGAATTCACCCCTCCACTTT. This codes for CALRTSPNSPLHF.

V and J are TRBV18 and TRBJ2-1, with D unresolved. The V end was cut by 3 bases, the J end by 3 bases, with 6 bases between. Looked up from germline, CDR1 is KGHSH and CDR2 is LQKENI. The CDR3 runs 13 residues. This chain's CDR3 is CASSPSFYNEQFF. Written as DNA, the CDR3 is TGTGCCAGCTCACCGAGTTTCTACAATGAGCAGTTCTTC. The full variable domain, rest sourced from reference TRBV18 and TRBJ2-1, is NAGVMQNPRHLVRRRGQEARLRCSPMKGHSHVYWYRQLPEEGLKFMVYLQKENIIDESGMPKERFSAEFPKEGPSILRIQQVVRGDSAAYFCASSPSFYNEQFFGPGTRLTVL.

The V gene is TRBV27, the J gene TRBJ2-7; D gene uncertain. V shed 3 bases and J shed 4 bases, with 7 bases lying between them. This CDR3 is built from 12 residues. Germline lookup yields CDR1 MNHEY and CDR2 SMNVEV (reference sequence). CDR3 DNA: TGTGCCAGCAGTTTCATCGGGTACGAGCAGTACTTC. Its translation: CASSFIGYEQYF.

A single count supports this clone. The chain is built from TRBV30 and TRBJ1-6; 9 nucleotides match TRBD1. Germline values: CDR1 GTSNPN, CDR2 SVGIG (reference sequence). This CDR3 contains 13 residues. The CDR3 nucleotides read TGTGCTAGTGGACAGGGGATGGATTCACCCCTCCACTTT. This encodes CASGQGMDSPLHF.

The V gene is TRBV5-1, the J gene TRBJ1-5; possibly TRBD1 for D (6 bases). V was pared by 5 bases and J by 7 bases, with 13 bases between. The CDR3 has 13 amino acids. Germline V gene data show CDR1 as SGHRS and CDR2 as YFSETQ. In nucleotides, the CDR3 is TGCGCCAGCAGTCCACAGGGTTCGCAGCCCCAGCATTTT. It is translated as CASSPQGSQPQHF.

This clone appeared a single time. The V and J genes are TRBV7-7 and TRBJ2-7, with TRBD1 matching 9 bases. Germline CDR1 and CDR2: SSHAT and FNYEAQ (reference sequence). V lost 4 bases, J lost 4 bases, and 5 bases stayed unmatched. The CDR3 sequence is 14 residues long. CDR3 region: CASSSGQGDYEQYF. The DNA of the CDR3 is TGTGCCAGCAGCTCGGGACAGGGAGATTACGAGCAGTACTTC.

The chain has TRBV15 and TRBJ2-3; TRBD2 matches 12 bases. The V and J ends lost 5 bases and 4 bases, in that order; junction bases with no gene match: 4. The CDR3 extends over 15 amino acids. The V gene's germline CDR1 is LNHNV and CDR2 YYDKDF (reference sequence). CDR3 nucleotides: TGTGCCACCAGCTTAGGACTAGCGGGGTCAGATACGCAGTATTTT. Residues: CATSLGLAGSDTQYF. The variable domain in full, completed from reference TRBV15 and TRBJ2-3, reads DAMVIQNPRYQVTQFGKPVTLSCSQTLNHNVMYWYQQKSSQAPKLLFHYYDKDFNNEADTPDNFQSRRPNTSFCFLDIRSPGLGDTAMYLCATSLGLAGSDTQYFGPGTRLTVL.

The V and J genes are TRBV6-1 and TRBJ1-2, with D possibly matching TRBD1 (5 bases). The CDR3 is 15 residues long. The germline V and J ends were trimmed by 4 bases and 6 bases, with 18 bases remaining between them. Germline-derived CDR1 and CDR2 are MNHNS and SASEGT. CDR3 sequence reads: CASSAAGMASNGYTF. The CDR3 DNA reads as TGTGCCAGCAGTGCTGCAGGGATGGCTTCGAATGGCTACACCTTC.

The chain recombines TRBV28 with TRBJ1-2, with D maybe TRBD1 (6 bases). CDR3 length equals 18 residues. Germline lookup yields CDR1 MDHEN and CDR2 SYDVKM. The ends were cut back, 1 base at V and 3 bases at J, with 21 bases in the middle. The CDR3 region is CASSLFRDILTSHYGYTF. The CDR3 nucleotides are TGTGCCAGCAGTTTATTCAGGGACATTTTGACGTCGCACTATGGCTACACCTTC.